This T cell receptor (beta chain) was profiled in a study of T cell responses to AZD1222 COVID-19 vaccine. Regarding the study as a whole: Donors in the cohort were predominantly white British and more often female, and clonal diversity was possibly underestimated. Just a handful of AZD1222 recipients tested seropositive at baseline. Sampling that yielded the repertoires occurred only after the peak T cell response. Reportedly, close to half of spike-specific TCRs are directed against unmutated variant regions.

About this clone: Its target is not known.

Trimming pared 3 bases from V and 0 bases from J, leaving 13 bases between. Germline V gives CDR1 SGDLS, CDR2 YYNGEE. The CDR3 is made up of 17 amino acids. Using immunoSEQ multiplex PCR, the repertoire was profiled, and TCRdb retains in-frame clones only, with some absent. This table has 100,000 to 150,000 clones, roughly 88% appearing once. This rearrangement joins TRBV9 to TRBJ2-6, with D unresolved. The clonotype originates from an adult in good health. Sequences were derived from peripheral blood, sampled on day 0 of MenACWY control vaccination. The DNA of the CDR3 is TGTGCCAGCAGCGCCGCGAGGTCGAGCTCTGGGGCCAACGTCCTGACTTTC. Amino acids: CASSAARSSSGANVLTF.